This record concerns one T cell receptor (beta chain) sequence. Its cognate antigen is unknown. This CDR3 comprises 14 residues. J lost 12 bases, V lost 3 bases, and 9 bases had no gene match. The data stem from a study of T cells in Graves' hyperthyroidism and ophthalmopathy. Notes on the study in general: Onset of ophthalmopathy came a median 6.5 months after the model predicted it.

Amplification targeted TCR beta CDR3 regions from RNA transcripts. RT-PCR in the first round (using the HTBI primer set) targeted the TCR CDR3. One entry per CDR3 protein results from TCRdb running MiXCR on the multiplex PCR reads. The sample shows 350,000 to 400,000 distinct CDR3 sequences, approximately 15% of them seen only once. The chain recombines TRBV12-3 or TRBV12-4 with TRBJ2-1, with TRBD2 matching over 9 bases. The TCR originated in a woman aged 60-70 years with Graves' hyperthyroidism. Sequences were obtained from blood. DNA of the CDR3: TGTGCCAGCAGTTTGAGACTAGCGGACCAGTGGCAGTTCTTC. Encoded protein: CASSLRLADQWQFF.